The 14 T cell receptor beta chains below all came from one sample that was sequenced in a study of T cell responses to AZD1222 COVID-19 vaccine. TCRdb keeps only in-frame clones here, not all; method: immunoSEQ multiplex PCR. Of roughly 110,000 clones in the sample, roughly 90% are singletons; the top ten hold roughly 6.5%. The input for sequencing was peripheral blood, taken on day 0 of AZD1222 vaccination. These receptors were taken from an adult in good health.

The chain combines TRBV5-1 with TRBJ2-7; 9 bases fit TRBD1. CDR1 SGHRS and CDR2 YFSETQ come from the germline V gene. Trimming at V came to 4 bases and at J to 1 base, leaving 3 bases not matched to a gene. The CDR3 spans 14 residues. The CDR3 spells CASSPTGGSYEQYF. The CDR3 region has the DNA TGCGCCAGCAGCCCGACAGGGGGTTCCTACGAGCAGTACTTC.

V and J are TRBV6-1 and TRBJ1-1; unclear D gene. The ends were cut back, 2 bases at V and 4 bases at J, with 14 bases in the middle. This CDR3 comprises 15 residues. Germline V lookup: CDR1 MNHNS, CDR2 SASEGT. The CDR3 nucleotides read TGTGCCAGCAGTGAAAGAGGCCTCTCAGGCACTGAAGCTTTCTTT. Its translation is CASSERGLSGTEAFF.

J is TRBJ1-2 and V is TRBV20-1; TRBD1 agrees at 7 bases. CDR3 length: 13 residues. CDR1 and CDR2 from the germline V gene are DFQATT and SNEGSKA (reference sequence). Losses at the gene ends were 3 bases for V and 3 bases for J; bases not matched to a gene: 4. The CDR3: CSASNRGDYGYTF. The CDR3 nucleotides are TGCAGTGCTAGTAACAGGGGTGACTATGGCTACACCTTC.

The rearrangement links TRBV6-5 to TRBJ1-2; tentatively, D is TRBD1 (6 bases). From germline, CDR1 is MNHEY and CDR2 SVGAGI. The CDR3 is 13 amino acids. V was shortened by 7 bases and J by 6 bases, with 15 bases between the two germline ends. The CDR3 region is CASISGAKDGYTF. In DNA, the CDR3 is TGTGCCAGCATTTCAGGGGCTAAGGATGGCTACACCTTC.

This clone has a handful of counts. CDR3 nucleotides: TGTGCCAGCAGGGCCCAGGGGGCATGGACTGAAGCTTTCTTT. This sequence encodes CASRAQGAWTEAFF. The rearrangement links TRBV7-9 to TRBJ1-1; 8 bases align to TRBD1. The length of the CDR3 is 14 residues. J was trimmed by 5 bases and V by 6 bases; bases with no gene match: 8. The germline V gene encodes CDR1 SEHNR and CDR2 FQNEAQ (reference sequence).

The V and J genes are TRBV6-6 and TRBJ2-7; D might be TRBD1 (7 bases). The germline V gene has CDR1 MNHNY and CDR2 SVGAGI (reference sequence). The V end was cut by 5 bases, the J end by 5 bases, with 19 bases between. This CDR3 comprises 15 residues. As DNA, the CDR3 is TGTGCCAGCAGTAATCCTCTCAGGGGGGCCGACGAGCAGTACTTC. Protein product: CASSNPLRGADEQYF.

The CDR3 DNA is TGTGCCAGCAGCCTGCCCTTTAGGGGCCCCTTGGATCTCCCATATGAGATGAACACCGGGGAGCTGTTTTTT. Translated, it gives CASSLPFRGPLDLPYEMNTGELFF. The rearrangement links TRBV3-1 (or the pseudogene TRBV3-2) to TRBJ2-2, with D tentatively TRBD1 (5 bases). The CDR3 length is 24 residues. Germline CDR1 reads LGHDT; CDR2 reads YNNKEL (reference sequence). Between the trimmed V and J ends, which lost 4 bases and 1 base, there was a span of 37 bases.

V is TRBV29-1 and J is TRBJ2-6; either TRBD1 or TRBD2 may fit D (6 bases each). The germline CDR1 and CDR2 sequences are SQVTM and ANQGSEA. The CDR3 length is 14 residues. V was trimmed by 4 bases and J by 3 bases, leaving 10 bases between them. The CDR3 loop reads CSVVGGGGANVLTF. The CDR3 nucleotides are TGCAGCGTTGTGGGGGGCGGTGGGGCCAACGTCCTGACTTTC.

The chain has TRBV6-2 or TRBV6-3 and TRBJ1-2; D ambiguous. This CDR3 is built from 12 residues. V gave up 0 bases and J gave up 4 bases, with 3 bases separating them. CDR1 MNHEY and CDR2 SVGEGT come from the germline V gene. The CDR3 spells CASSYSAYGYTF. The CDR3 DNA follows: TGTGCCAGCAGTTACTCTGCCTATGGCTACACCTTC.

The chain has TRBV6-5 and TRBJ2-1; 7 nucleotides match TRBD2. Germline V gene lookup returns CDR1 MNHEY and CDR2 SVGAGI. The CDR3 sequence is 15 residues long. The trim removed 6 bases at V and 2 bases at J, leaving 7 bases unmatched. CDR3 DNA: TGTGCCAGCAGAGTGGCTAGCGGAGCCTACAATGAGCAGTTCTTC. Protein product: CASRVASGAYNEQFF.

The CDR3 sequence: CATSRAAAGLNSPLHF. The DNA for the CDR3 is TGTGCCACCAGCAGAGCGGCTGCAGGCCTTAATTCACCCCTCCACTTT. The rearrangement uses TRBV15 and TRBJ1-6; D ambiguous. CDR3 length: 16 amino acids. V was clipped by 1 base and J by 6 bases, with 13 bases between them. The germline V gene has CDR1 LNHNV and CDR2 YYDKDF (reference sequence).

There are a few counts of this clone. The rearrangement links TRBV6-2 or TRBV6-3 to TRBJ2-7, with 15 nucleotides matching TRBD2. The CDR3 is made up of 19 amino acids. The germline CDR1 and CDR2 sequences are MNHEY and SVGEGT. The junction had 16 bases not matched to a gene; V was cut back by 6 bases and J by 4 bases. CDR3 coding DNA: TGTGCCAGCAGCCCTCGACCCGGGACTAGCGGGGGGCACATATACGAGCAGTACTTC. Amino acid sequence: CASSPRPGTSGGHIYEQYF.

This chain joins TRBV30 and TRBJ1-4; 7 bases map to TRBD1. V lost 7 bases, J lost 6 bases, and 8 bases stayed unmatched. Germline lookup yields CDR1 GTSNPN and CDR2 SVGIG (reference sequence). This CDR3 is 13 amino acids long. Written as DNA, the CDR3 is TGTGCCTCAACAGGGGAGGATGATGAAAAACTGTTTTTT. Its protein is CASTGEDDEKLFF.

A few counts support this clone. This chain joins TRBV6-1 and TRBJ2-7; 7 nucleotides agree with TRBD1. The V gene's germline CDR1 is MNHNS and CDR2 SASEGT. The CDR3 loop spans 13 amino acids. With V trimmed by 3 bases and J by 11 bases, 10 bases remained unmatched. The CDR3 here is CASSETSDRVKYF. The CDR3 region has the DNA TGTGCCAGCAGTGAGACGAGCGACAGGGTTAAGTACTTC.